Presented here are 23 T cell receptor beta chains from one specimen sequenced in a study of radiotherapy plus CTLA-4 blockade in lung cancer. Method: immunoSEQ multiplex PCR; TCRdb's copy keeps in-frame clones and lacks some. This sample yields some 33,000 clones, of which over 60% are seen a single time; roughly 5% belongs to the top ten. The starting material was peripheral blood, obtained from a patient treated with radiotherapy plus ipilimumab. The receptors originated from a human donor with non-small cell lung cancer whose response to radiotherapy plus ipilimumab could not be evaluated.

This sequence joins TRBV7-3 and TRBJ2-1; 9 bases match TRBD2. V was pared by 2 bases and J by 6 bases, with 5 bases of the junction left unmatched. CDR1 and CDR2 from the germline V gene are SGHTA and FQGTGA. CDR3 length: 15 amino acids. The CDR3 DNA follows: TGTGCCAGCAGCTTACAGCGGGAGGCCCCCAATGAGCAGTTCTTC. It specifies CASSLQREAPNEQFF.

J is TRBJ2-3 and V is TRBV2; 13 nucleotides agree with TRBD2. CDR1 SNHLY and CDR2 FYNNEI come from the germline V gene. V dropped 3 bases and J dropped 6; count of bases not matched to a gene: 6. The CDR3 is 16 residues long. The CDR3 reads CASSERTSGGGDTQYF. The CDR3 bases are TGTGCCAGCAGTGAGCGGACTAGCGGGGGCGGGGATACGCAGTATTTT.

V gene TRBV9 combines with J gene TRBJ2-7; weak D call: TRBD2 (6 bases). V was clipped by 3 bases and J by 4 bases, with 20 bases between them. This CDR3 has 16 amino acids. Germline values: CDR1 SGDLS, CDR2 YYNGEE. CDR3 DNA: TGTGCCAGCAGCGGGGGACTCGCGGGAAGTAGATACGAGCAGTACTTC. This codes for CASSGGLAGSRYEQYF.

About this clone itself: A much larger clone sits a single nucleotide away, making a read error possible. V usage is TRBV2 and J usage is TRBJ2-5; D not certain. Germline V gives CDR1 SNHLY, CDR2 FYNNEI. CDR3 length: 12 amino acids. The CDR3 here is CASGELVAPQYF. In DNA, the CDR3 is TGTGCCAGCGGTGAATTAGTAGCTCCCCAGTACTTC. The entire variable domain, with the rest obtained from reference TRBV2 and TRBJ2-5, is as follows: EPEVTQTPSHQVTQMGQEVILRCVPISNHLYFYWYRQILGQKVEFLVSFYNNEISEKSEIFDDQFSVERPDGSNFTLKIRSTKLEDSAMYFCASGELVAPQYFGPGTRLLVL.

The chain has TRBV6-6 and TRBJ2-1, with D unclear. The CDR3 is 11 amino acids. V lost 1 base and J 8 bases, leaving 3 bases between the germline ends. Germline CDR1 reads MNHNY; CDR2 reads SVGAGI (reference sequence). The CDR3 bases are TGTGCCAGCAGTTACTTCTATGAGCAGTTCTTC. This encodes CASSYFYEQFF.

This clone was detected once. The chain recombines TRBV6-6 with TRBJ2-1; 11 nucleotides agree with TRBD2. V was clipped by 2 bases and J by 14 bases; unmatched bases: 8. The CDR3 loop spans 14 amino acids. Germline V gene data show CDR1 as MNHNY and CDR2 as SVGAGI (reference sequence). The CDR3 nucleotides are TGTGCCAGCAGTTACAAGCTAGCGGGAGGCCATGAGTTCTTC. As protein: CASSYKLAGGHEFF.

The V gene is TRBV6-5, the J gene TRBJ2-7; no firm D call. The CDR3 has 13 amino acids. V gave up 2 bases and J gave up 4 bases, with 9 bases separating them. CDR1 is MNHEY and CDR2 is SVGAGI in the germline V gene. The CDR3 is CASSYNRDYEQYF. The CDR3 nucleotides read TGTGCCAGCAGTTACAACAGAGATTACGAGCAGTACTTC.

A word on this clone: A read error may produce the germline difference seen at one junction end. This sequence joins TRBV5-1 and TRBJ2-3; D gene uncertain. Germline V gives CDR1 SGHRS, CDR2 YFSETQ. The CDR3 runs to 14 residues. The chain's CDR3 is CASSLFQVVDTQYF. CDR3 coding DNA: TGTGCCAGCAGCTTGTTCCAGGTGGTAGATACGCAGTATTTT. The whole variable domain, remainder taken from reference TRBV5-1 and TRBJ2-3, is KAGVTQTPRYLIKTRGQQVTLSCSPISGHRSVSWYQQTPGQGLQFLFEYFSETQRNKGNFPGRFSGRQFSNSRSEMNVSTLELGDSALYLCASSLFQVVDTQYFGPGTRLTVL.

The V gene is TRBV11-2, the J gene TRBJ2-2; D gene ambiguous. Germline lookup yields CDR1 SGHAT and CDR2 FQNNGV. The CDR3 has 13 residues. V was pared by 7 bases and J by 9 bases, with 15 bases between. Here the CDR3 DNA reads TGTGCCAGCACCCTAGTGACGCTGAGGGAGCTGTTTTTT. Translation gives CASTLVTLRELFF.

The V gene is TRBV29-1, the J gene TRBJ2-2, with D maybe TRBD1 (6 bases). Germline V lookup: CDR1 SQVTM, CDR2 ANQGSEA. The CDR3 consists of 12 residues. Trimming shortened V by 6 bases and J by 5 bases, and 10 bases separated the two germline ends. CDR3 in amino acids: CSVGTGTGELFF. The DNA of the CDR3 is TGCAGCGTGGGTACAGGGACCGGGGAGCTGTTTTTT.

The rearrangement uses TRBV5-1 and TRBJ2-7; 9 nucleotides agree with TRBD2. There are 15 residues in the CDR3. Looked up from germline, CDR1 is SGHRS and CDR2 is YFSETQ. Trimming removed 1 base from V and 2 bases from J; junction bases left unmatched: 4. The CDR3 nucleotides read TGCGCCAGCAGCTTGTGGGCGGGAGGGCCCTACGAGCAGTACTTC. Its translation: CASSLWAGGPYEQYF. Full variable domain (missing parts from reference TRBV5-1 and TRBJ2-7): KAGVTQTPRYLIKTRGQQVTLSCSPISGHRSVSWYQQTPGQGLQFLFEYFSETQRNKGNFPGRFSGRQFSNSRSEMNVSTLELGDSALYLCASSLWAGGPYEQYFGPGTRLTVT.

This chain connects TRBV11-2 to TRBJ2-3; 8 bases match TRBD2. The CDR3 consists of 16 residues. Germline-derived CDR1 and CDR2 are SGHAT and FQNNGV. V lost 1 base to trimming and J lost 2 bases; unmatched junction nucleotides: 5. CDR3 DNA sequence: TGTGCCAGCAGCTTAGGGTCGGGAGGGCCCACAGATACGCAGTATTTT. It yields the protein CASSLGSGGPTDTQYF.

The CDR3 nucleotides read TGTGCCAGCAGCTTGGCCGGGGGACTAGCAGGCACCGGGGAGCTGTTTTTT. As protein: CASSLAGGLAGTGELFF. The rearrangement links TRBV4-2 to TRBJ2-2; 9 bases map to TRBD2. There are 17 residues in the CDR3. The germline CDR1 and CDR2 sequences are LGHNA and YNFKEQ. Trimming at V came to 5 bases and at J to 4 bases, leaving 11 bases not matched to a gene.

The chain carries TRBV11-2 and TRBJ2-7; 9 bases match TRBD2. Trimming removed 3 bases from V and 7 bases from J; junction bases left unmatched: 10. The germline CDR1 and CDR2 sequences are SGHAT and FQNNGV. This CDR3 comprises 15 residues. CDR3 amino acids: CASSLASGKTREQYF. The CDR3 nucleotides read TGTGCCAGCAGCTTGGCTAGCGGGAAAACGAGGGAGCAGTACTTC.

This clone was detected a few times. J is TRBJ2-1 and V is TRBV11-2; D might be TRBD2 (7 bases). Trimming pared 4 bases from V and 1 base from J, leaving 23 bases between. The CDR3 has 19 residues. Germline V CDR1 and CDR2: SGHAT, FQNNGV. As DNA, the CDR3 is TGTGCCAGCAGCTCCCGAGGGAGCGGGAAGAGGGGGTCCTACAATGAGCAGTTCTTC. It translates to CASSSRGSGKRGSYNEQFF. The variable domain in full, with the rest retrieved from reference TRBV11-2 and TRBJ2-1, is EAGVAQSPRYKIIEKRQSVAFWCNPISGHATLYWYQQILGQGPKLLIQFQNNGVVDDSQLPKDRFSAERLKGVDSTLKIQPAKLEDSAVYLCASSSRGSGKRGSYNEQFFGPGTRLTVL.

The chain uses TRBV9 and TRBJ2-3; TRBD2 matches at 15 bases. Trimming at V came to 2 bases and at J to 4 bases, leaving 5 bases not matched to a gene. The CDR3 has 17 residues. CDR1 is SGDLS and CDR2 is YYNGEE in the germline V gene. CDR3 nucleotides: TGTGCCAGCAGCGTTAGGGGACTAGCGGGAGGTCCAGATACGCAGTATTTT. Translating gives CASSVRGLAGGPDTQYF.

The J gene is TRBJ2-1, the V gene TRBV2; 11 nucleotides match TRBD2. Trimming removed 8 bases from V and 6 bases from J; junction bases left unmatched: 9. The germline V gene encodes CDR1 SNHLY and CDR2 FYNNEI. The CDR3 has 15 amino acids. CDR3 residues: CASGDGTSGSNEQFF. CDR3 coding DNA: TGTGCCAGCGGCGACGGGACTAGCGGATCCAATGAGCAGTTCTTC. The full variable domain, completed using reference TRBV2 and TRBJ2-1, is EPEVTQTPSHQVTQMGQEVILRCVPISNHLYFYWYRQILGQKVEFLVSFYNNEISEKSEIFDDQFSVERPDGSNFTLKIRSTKLEDSAMYFCASGDGTSGSNEQFFGPGTRLTVL.

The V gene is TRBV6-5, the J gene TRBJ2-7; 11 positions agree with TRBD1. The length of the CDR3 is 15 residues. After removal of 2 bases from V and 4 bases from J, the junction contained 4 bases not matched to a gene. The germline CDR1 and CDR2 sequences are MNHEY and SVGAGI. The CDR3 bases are TGTGCCAGCAGTTACGCCGGGACAGGGGGGTACGAGCAGTACTTC. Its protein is CASSYAGTGGYEQYF.

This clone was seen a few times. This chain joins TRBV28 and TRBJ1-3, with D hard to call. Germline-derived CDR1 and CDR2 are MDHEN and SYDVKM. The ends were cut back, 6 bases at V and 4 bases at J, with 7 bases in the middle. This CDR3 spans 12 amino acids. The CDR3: CASRPGGNTIYF. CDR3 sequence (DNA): TGTGCCAGCAGACCGGGGGGAAACACCATATATTTT.

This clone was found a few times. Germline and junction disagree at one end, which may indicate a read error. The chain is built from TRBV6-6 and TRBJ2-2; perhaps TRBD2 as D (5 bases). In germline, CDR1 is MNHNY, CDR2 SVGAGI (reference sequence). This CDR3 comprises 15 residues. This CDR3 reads CASPRAVRVHRGAVF. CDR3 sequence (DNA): TGTGCCAGCCCGAGGGCGGTGCGGGTACACCGGGGAGCTGTTTTT.

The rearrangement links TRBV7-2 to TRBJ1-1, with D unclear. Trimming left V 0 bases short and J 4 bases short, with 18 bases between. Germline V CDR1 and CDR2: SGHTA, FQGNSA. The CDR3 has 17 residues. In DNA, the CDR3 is TGTGCCAGCAGCTTAGCAGTGGGCGTGGGCGTCCCCACTGAAGCTTTCTTT. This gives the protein CASSLAVGVGVPTEAFF.

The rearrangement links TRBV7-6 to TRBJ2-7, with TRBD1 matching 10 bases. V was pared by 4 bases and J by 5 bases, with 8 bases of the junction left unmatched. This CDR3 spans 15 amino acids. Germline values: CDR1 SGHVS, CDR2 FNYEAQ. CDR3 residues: CASSWGTGVFDEQYF. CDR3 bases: TGTGCCAGCAGCTGGGGGACAGGGGTTTTTGACGAGCAGTACTTC.

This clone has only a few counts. The CDR3 spells CASRVRQGARETQYF. The CDR3 bases are TGTGCCAGCAGGGTCAGACAGGGGGCTAGGGAGACCCAGTACTTC. The chain combines TRBV2 with TRBJ2-5; 10 bases fit TRBD1. Germline V gives CDR1 SNHLY, CDR2 FYNNEI. The CDR3 runs to 15 residues. V trimming: 6 bases; J trimming: 5 bases; junction bases outside the gene matches: 9.